The subject of this entry is one T cell receptor (beta chain). Using immunoSEQ multiplex PCR, the repertoire was profiled, and TCRdb retains in-frame clones only, with some absent. The data show 90,000 to 120,000 clones, about 89% seen once. The CDR3 spans 17 residues. Germline trimming cut 2 bases from V and 2 bases from J; bases unmatched to any gene: 3. CDR1 and CDR2 (germline): SGHRS, YFSETQ. This record belongs to a study of T cell changes during pregnancy in multiple sclerosis. This specimen was peripheral blood, taken after pregnancy. The V gene is TRBV5-1, the J gene TRBJ2-3, with 15 bases identical to TRBD2. The clonotype was recovered from a female donor with multiple sclerosis, enrolled in a pregnancy study. The CDR3: CASSLGLAGGDTDTQYF. CDR3 DNA: TGCGCCAGCAGCTTAGGACTAGCGGGGGGGGACACAGATACGCAGTATTTT.